This entry features one TCR beta chain sequence. This clone was counted once. Its antigen remains unidentified. No much larger clone exists at a distance of one base, and base qualities are not known. This sample was included in a study of blood T cell repertoires in COVID-19 (dated by TCRdb to 2018 to 2020). Regarding the complete study: Samples covering the acute and convalescent phases of COVID-19 were provided by collaborators in the United States, Italy and Spain. The material from the prospective study consisted of cDNA or gDNA derived from T cells, B-cell-depleted T cells, or PBMCs. Subjects who had been exposed to COVID-19, were actively infected with it, or had recovered from it provided the deeply sampled blood TCRbeta repertoires that made up the dataset. The repertoires were made available in a free public database intended to serve as a resource for research on the immune response to SARS-CoV-2. The samples were drawn from the first 160 participants of the ongoing ImmuneRACE study and from over a thousand subjects provided by 6 global collaborators. A de-identified subject ID, COVID-19 status, age in years and sex were almost always included in the sample metadata. Where available, HLA class I and class II types were obtained from metadata supplied by the sample provider rather than from assay-based typing.

CDR1 and CDR2, looked up from the germline V gene, are SGHRS and YFSETQ. V loses 4 bases of germline sequence and J loses 7 bases, and the interval between the two ends is 17 bases. From its cysteine to its phenylalanine, the CDR3 spans 14 amino acids. Solely the CDR3 DNA is kept, with 42 bases framed from the first base. The immunoSEQ Assay, a bias-controlled multiplex PCR, was used to amplify TCRbeta CDR3 regions from genomic DNA. Processing in the source paper ran as follows. The number of nucleated cells in each sample was estimated from the amplification of reference gene primers within the assay. To quantify the absolute abundance of each unique TCRbeta CDR3 rearrangement, sequence reads were collapsed and filtered. For each sample, productive Simpson clonality was calculated as the square root of Simpson's diversity index over productive rearrangements. TCRdb retrieved this table from immuneACCESS and kept in-frame rearrangements only. Not all clones are present; in checked studies, unresolved V genes account for under half, and no reason is known for the remainder. The DNA was the basis for D and trimming; V, J and clone size are from that table. The table for this sample lists 220,000 or so clones; 75% to 85% of them were counted only once. The top ten hold roughly 8.2% of the sample.

Summary of the overall study and its limitations: Clinical and demographic metadata were provided uncurated, with the amount varying by source and participant.

One collaborating source in Seattle enrolled patients while the patients were actively infected and followed the patients over time throughout the course of disease. Whole blood was collected in K2EDTA tubes by collaborating institutions according to the institutions' own protocols. For TCRbeta analysis, collaborators shipped samples in one of three forms: frozen whole blood, isolated PBMCs, or DNA extracted from either of those sample types. The chain uses TRBV5-1 and TRBJ2-5; the D gene lacks a confident call. The sample consisted of peripheral blood. This sequence originates from an elderly woman with COVID-19, enrolled during active disease. The encoded CDR3 is CASSPGSPGGTQYF. The nucleotide sequence is TGCGCCAGCAGCCCGGGTTCCCCGGGTGGGACCCAGTACTTC. The CDR3, completed at both ends by the reference TRBV5-1 and TRBJ2-5 genes, gives the full variable domain KAGVTQTPRYLIKTRGQQVTLSCSPISGHRSVSWYQQTPGQGLQFLFEYFSETQRNKGNFPGRFSGRQFSNSRSEMNVSTLELGDSALYLCASSPGSPGGTQYFGPGTRLLVL.